The clone carrying this T cell receptor (beta chain) was detected only once. This sample was included in a study of blood T cell repertoires in COVID-19. Study-wide context: Sample material is recorded as cDNA or gDNA derived from T cells, B-cell-depleted T cells, or PBMCs.

Per the study methods: Amplification of reference gene primers was used by the study to estimate nucleated cell counts. Data came from immunoSEQ multiplex PCR; TCRdb stores just in-frame clones and leaves some out. From that table come the V and J calls and clone size; the DNA was used to work out D and trimming. The sample contains some 73,000 clones, about 74% of which appear only once. Material for sequencing was peripheral blood. This receptor was obtained from a man in his sixties or seventies with COVID-19, enrolled during active disease.

The chain's CDR3 is CASSLLPGGGRNEQFF. CDR3 DNA: TGTGCCAGCTCGCTCCTCCCTGGGGGCGGCCGAAATGAGCAGTTCTTC. The chain has TRBV18 and TRBJ2-1, with a possible D match to TRBD1 (6 bases). Trimming removed 6 bases at V and 7 bases at J, with 22 bases between. The CDR3 length is 16 residues. Germline assignment: CDR1 KGHSH and CDR2 LQKENI.